This T cell receptor beta chain is drawn from a study of blood T cells in healthy people across ages. Study-wide findings and caveats: Higher diversity, along with more naive CD4+ cells, distinguished long-lived donors from aged donors.

A second PCR of roughly 7 to 11 cycles used a sample-barcoded 5' primer and a J-beta primer mix. Each single sample gave us at least 2.5 million CDR3-containing paired-end reads. TCRdb analysed the 5' RACE reads with MiXCR anew, one entry per CDR3 protein. The table shows roughly 1.5 million distinct CDR3 sequences, with 35% to 45% occurring only once. Concerning this clonotype itself: Its antigen is not identified.

Sequencing input: blood. The clonotype comes from a woman younger than 35 in good health.

CDR3 in amino acids: CSAMAGGSYNEQFF. The CDR3 DNA sequence: TGCAGTGCGATGGCGGGAGGTTCCTACAATGAGCAGTTCTTC. The chain uses TRBV20-1 and TRBJ2-1; 8 bases match TRBD2. V lost 6 bases, J lost 1 base, and 5 bases stayed unmatched. The CDR3 covers 14 residues. Per the germline V gene, CDR1 is DFQATT and CDR2 is SNEGSKA (reference sequence).